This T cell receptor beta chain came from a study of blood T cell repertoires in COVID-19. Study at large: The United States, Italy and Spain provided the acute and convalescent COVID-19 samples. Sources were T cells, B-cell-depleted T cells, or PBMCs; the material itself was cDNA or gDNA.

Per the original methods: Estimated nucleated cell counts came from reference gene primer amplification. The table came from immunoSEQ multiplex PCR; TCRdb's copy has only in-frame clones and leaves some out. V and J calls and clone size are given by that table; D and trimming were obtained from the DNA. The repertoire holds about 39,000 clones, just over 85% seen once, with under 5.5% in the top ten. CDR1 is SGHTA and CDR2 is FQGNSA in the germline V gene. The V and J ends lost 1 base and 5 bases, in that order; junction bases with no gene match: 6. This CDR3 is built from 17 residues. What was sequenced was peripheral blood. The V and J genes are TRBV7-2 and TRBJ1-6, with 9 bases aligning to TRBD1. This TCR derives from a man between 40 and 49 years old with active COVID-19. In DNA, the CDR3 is TGTGCCAGCAGCTTAGTCGCAGACAGGGGGGATAATTCACCCCTCCACTTT. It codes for CASSLVADRGDNSPLHF.